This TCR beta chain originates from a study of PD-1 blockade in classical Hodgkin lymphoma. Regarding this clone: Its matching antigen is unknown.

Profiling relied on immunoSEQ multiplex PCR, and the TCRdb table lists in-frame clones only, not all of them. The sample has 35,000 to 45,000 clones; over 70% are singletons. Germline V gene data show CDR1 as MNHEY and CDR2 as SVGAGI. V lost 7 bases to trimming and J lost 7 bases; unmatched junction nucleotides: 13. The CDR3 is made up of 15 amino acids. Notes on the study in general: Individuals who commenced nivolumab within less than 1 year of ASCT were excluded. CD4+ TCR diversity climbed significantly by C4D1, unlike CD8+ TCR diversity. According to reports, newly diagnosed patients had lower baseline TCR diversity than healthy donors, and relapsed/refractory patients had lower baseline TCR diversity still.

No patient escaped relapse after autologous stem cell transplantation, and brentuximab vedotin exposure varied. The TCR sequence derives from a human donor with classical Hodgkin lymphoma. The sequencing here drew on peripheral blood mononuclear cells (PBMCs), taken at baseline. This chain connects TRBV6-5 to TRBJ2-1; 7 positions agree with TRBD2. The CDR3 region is CASTGRPGRVNEQFF. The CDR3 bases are TGTGCCAGCACTGGGCGGCCGGGGAGGGTGAATGAGCAGTTCTTC.